The clone carrying this T cell receptor beta chain showed up many times. The target antigen is unknown. The sample originates from a study of early T cells in non-severe SARS-CoV-2 infection. At the level of the study: Unsorted whole blood bulk RNA was sequenced, with unpaired chains. Overall study results and limits: Anti-spike CD8 responses were favored by VDJdb matching, which missed private and CD4 specificities.

One entry per CDR3 protein, called by TCRdb with MiXCR from the 5' RACE reads. The sample has 20,000 to 25,000 distinct CDR3 sequences, 5% seen once; the top ten hold over 3.5%. The CDR3 runs 18 residues. Germline V gene lookup returns CDR1 SGHAT and CDR2 FQDESV (reference sequence). V dropped 2 bases and J dropped 4; count of bases not matched to a gene: 11. The chain carries TRBV11-1 and TRBJ2-1, with TRBD2 matching 10 bases. This sequence was found in an adult who was a healthcare worker with PCR-confirmed SARS-CoV-2 infection or an uninfected control (not recorded which). The sample consisted of whole blood. The CDR3 bases are TGTGCCAGCAGCTTATGGGCGCTAGCGGGGGTATCTTACAATGAGCAGTTCTTC. Translated: CASSLWALAGVSYNEQFF.